What follows are 6 T cell receptor beta chains derived from one specimen sequenced in a study of blood T cell repertoires in COVID-19. TCRdb's table, derived via immunoSEQ multiplex PCR, lists solely in-frame clones and lacks some. The profile shows 270,000 or so clones, about 89% of them singletons. The specimen sequenced was peripheral blood. The receptors originated from a man between 40 and 49 years old with acute or convalescent COVID-19.

The chain links TRBV6-2 or TRBV6-3 to TRBJ2-3; no firm D call. Trimming stripped 0 bases from V and 1 base from J, with 11 bases between. Germline loops: CDR1 MNHEY, CDR2 SVGEGT. The CDR3 covers 16 residues. CDR3 sequence: CASSYSAVGGTDTQYF. The CDR3 DNA is TGTGCCAGCAGTTACTCCGCAGTCGGAGGCACAGATACGCAGTATTTT.

The chain uses TRBV5-1 and TRBJ2-1, with D maybe TRBD2 (5 bases). CDR3 length equals 12 residues. Trimming took off 5 bases at V and 8 bases at J, with 11 bases between the two ends. Germline CDR1 is SGHRS and CDR2 is YFSETQ. CDR3 nucleotides: TGCGCCAGCAGTTACGACTATGATGAGCAGTTCTTC. As protein: CASSYDYDEQFF.

This chain links TRBV5-4 with TRBJ2-5; TRBD2 matches at 8 bases. V shed 3 bases and J 4 bases; nucleotides not matched to a gene: 8. This CDR3 region has 15 residues. Germline V gene data show CDR1 as SGHNT and CDR2 as YYREEE (reference sequence). The DNA of the CDR3 is TGTGCCAGCAGCTCCCCCGGGGGGGCGGGAGAGACCCAGTACTTC. This gives the protein CASSSPGGAGETQYF.

The chain couples TRBV5-1 to TRBJ1-1; 7 bases match TRBD1. The junction had 2 bases not matched to a gene; V was cut back by 3 bases and J by 0 bases. Germline CDR1 is SGHRS and CDR2 is YFSETQ. The CDR3 spans 14 residues. CDR3 sequence (DNA): TGCGCCAGCAGCTGGGGACAGATGAACACTGAAGCTTTCTTT. This sequence encodes CASSWGQMNTEAFF.

The V and J genes are TRBV12-3 or TRBV12-4 and TRBJ2-7, with D perhaps matching TRBD1 (6 bases). The CDR3 runs to 13 residues. V gave up 6 bases and J gave up 1 base, with 10 bases separating them. The CDR3 sequence: CASSPDRSYEQYF. CDR3 in DNA: TGTGCCAGCAGCCCCGACAGGTCCTACGAGCAGTACTTC.

The CDR3 region is CASSNSYEQYF. Written as DNA, the CDR3 is TGTGCCAGCAGCAACAGCTACGAGCAGTACTTC. The chain carries TRBV5-6 and TRBJ2-7; D call uncertain. The CDR3 covers 11 residues. The germline CDR1 and CDR2 sequences are SGHDT and YYEEEE. V dropped 4 bases and J dropped 3 bases, with 5 bases sitting between them.